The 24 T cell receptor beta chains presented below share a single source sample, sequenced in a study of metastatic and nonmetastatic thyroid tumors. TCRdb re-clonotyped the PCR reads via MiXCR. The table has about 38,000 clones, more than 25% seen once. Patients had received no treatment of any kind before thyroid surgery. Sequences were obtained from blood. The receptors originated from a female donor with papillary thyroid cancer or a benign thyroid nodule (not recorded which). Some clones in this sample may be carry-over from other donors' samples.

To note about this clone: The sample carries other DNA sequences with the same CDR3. The CDR3 DNA sequence: TGTGCCAGCAGCTTACTAGCGGGTGGTCAAGAGACCCAGTACTTC. This gives the protein CASSLLAGGQETQYF. The chain carries TRBV7-2 and TRBJ2-5; TRBD2 matches 8 bases. J lost 2 bases, V lost 2 bases, and 4 bases had no gene match. Germline V gene sequence: CDR1 SGHTA, CDR2 FQGNSA. CDR3 length equals 15 residues.

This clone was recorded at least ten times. The CDR3 region is CASSLAKWRLYGYTF. The CDR3 nucleotides read TGTGCCAGCAGCTTGGCCAAGTGGCGTCTGTATGGCTACACCTTC. The V call is TRBV5-6, the J call TRBJ1-2; no clear D gene. Germline V gene sequence: CDR1 SGHDT, CDR2 YYEEEE. V was cut by 0 bases and J by 5 bases, with 14 bases left in between. The CDR3 is 15 amino acids.

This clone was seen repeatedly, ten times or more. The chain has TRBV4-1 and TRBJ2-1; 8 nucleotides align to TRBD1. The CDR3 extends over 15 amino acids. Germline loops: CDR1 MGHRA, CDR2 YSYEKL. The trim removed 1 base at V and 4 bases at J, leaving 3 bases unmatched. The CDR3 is CASSQVWDRYNEQFF. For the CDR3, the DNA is TGCGCCAGCAGCCAAGTCTGGGACAGGTACAATGAGCAGTTCTTC.

CDR3: CASSVPDPTNTGELFF. CDR3 in DNA: TGTGCCAGCAGCGTACCGGACCCTACGAACACCGGGGAGCTGTTTTTT. The rearrangement uses TRBV11-1 and TRBJ2-2; D unclear. The V and J ends lost 5 bases and 0 bases respectively, with 13 bases between them. The CDR3 covers 16 residues. Germline values: CDR1 SGHAT, CDR2 FQDESV (reference sequence).

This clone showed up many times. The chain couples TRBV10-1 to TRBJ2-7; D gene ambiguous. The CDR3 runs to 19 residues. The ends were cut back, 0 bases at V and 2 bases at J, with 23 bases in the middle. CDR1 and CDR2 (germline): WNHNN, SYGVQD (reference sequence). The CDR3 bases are TGCGCCAGCAGTGAGTCCGTTCCGACCTCTCCCGCGGCGGCCTACGAGCAGTACTTC. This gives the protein CASSESVPTSPAAAYEQYF.

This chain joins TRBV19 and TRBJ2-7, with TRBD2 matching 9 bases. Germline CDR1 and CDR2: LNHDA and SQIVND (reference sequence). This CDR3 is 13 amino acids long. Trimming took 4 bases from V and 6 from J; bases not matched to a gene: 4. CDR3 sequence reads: CASSKGLAGEQYF. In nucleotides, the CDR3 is TGTGCCAGTAGTAAGGGACTAGCTGGCGAGCAGTACTTC.

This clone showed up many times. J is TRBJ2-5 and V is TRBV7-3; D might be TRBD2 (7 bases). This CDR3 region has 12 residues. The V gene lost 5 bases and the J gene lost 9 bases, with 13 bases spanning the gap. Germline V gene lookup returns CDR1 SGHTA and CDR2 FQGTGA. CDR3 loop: CASSALGGPQYF. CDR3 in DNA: TGTGCCAGCAGCGCCCTGGGGGGGCCCCAGTACTTC.

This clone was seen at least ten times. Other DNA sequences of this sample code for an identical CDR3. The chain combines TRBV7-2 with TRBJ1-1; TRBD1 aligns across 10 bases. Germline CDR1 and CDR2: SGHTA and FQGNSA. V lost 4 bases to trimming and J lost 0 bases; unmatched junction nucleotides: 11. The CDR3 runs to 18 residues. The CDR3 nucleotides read TGTGCCAGCAGCTCCGAGGGAGGGACAGGGGCCCTGAACACTGAAGCTTTCTTT. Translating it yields CASSSEGGTGALNTEAFF.

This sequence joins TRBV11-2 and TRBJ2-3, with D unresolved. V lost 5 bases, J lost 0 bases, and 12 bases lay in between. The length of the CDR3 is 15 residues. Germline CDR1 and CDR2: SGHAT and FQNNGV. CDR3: CASSPDGTSTDTQYF. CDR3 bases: TGTGCCAGCAGCCCAGACGGAACTAGCACAGATACGCAGTATTTT.

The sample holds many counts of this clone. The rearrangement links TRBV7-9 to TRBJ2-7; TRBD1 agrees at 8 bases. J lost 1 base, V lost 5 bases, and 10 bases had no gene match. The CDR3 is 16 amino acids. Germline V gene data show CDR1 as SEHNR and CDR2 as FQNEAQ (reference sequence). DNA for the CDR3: TGTGCCAGCAGCCCTCCCAGGACAGGGCTATCCTACGAGCAGTACTTC. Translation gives CASSPPRTGLSYEQYF.

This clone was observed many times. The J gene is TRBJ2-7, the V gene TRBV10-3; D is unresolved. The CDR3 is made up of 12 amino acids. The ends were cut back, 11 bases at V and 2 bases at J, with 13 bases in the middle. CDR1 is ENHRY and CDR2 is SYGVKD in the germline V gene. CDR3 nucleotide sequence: TGTGCCGCACAGACAAAAGCCTACGAGCAGTACTTC. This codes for CAAQTKAYEQYF.

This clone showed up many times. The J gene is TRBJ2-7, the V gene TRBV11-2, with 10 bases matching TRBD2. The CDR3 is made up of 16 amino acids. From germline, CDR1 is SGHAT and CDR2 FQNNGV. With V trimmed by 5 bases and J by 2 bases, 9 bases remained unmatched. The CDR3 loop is CASSILAGVTTYEQYF. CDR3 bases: TGTGCCAGCAGCATCCTAGCGGGAGTTACAACCTACGAGCAGTACTTC.

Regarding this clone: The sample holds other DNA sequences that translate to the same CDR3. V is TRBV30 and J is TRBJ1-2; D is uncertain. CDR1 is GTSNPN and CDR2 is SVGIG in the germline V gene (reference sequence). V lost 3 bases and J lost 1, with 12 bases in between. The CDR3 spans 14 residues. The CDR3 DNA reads TGTGCCTGGAGGAGAGGGCGGGGTAACTATGGCTACACCTTC. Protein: CAWRRGRGNYGYTF.

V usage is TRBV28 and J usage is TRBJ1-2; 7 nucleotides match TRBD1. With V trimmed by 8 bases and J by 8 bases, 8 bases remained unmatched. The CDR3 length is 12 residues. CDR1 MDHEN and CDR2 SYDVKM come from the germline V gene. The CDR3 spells CASLTGDEGYTF. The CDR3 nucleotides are TGTGCCAGCCTCACAGGGGACGAGGGCTACACCTTC.

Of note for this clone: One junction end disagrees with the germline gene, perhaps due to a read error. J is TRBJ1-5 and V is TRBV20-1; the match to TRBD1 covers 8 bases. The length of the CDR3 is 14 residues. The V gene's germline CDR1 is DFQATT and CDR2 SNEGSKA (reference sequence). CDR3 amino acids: CSALGQGSSKPQHF. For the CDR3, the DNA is TGCAGTGCACTCGGACAGGGATCGAGTAAGCCACAGCATTTT.

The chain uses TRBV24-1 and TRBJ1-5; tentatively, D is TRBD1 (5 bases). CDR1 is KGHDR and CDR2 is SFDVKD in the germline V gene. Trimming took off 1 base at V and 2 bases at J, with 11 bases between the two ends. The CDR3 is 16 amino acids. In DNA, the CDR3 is TGTGCCACCAGTGATTTCATACAAGGGGGCAATCAGCCCCAGCATTTT. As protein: CATSDFIQGGNQPQHF.

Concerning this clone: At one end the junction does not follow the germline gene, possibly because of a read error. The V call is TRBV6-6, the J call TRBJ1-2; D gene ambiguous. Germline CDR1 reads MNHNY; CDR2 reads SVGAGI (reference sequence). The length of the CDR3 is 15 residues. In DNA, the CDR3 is TGTGCCAGCATTTACTCCGCAGACATGGAGGGTGGCTACACCTTC. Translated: CASIYSADMEGGYTF.

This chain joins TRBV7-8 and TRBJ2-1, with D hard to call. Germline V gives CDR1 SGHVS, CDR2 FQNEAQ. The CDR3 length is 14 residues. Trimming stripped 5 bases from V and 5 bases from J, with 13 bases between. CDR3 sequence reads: CASSPAPGNNEQFF. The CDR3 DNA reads TGTGCCAGCAGCCCCGCCCCGGGTAACAATGAGCAGTTCTTC.

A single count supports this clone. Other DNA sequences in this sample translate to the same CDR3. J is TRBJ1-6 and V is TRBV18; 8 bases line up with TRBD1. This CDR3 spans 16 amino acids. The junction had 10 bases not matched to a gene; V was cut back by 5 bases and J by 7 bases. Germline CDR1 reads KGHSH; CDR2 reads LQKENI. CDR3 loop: CASSDGTGGANSPLHF. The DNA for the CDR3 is TGTGCCAGCTCAGATGGGACAGGTGGCGCCAATTCACCCCTCCACTTT.

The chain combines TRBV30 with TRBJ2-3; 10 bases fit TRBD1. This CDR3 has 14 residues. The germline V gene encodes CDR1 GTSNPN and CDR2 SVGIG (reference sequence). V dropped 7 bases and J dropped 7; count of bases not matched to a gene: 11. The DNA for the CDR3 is TGTGCCTTCACCCCGACAGGGGGCTTATATACGCAGTATTTT. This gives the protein CAFTPTGGLYTQYF. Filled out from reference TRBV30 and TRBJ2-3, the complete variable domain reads SQTIHQWPATLVQPVGSPLSLECTVEGTSNPNLYWYRQAAGRGLQLLFYSVGIGQISSEVPQNLSASRPQDRQFILSSKKLLLSDSGFYLCAFTPTGGLYTQYFGPGTRLTVL.

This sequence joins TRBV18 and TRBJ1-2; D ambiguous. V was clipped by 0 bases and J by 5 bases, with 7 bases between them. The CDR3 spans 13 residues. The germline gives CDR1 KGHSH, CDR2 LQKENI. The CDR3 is CASSPPGVYGYTF. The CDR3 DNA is TGTGCCAGCTCACCACCAGGTGTTTATGGCTACACCTTC.

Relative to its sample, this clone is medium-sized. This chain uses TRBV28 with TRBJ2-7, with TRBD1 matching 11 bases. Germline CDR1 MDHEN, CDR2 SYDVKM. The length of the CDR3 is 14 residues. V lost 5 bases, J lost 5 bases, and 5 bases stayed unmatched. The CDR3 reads CASSPGQGVDEQYF. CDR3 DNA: TGTGCCAGCAGTCCGGGACAGGGGGTGGACGAGCAGTACTTC.

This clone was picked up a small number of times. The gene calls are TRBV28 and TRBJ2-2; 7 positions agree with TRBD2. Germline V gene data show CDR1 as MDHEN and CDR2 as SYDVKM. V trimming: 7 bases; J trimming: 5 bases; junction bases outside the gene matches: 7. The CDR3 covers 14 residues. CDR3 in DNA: TGTGCCAGCAAGCGGGGAGGGGTTACCGGGGAGCTGTTTTTT. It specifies CASKRGGVTGELFF. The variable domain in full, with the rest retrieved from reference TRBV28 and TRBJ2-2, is DVKVTQSSRYLVKRTGEKVFLECVQDMDHENMFWYRQDPGLGLRLIYFSYDVKMKEKGDIPEGYSVSREKKERFSLILESASTNQTSMYLCASKRGGVTGELFFGEGSRLTVL.

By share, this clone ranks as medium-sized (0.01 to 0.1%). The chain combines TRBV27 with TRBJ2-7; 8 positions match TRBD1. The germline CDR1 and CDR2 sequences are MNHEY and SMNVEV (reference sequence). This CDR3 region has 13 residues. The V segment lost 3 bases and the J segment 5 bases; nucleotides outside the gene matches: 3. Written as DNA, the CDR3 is TGTGCCAGCAGTTTGGGACAGGTCCACGAGCAGTACTTC. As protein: CASSLGQVHEQYF.